This TCR beta chain was observed in a study of T cells in Graves' hyperthyroidism and ophthalmopathy. Clinical symptoms, serum thyroxine, TRAb, thyroid ultrasound and orbital computed tomography established diagnosis. This clonotype was seen a handful of times. RNA transcripts were the template for amplifying TCR beta CDR3 regions. An initial round of RT-PCR targeting the TCR CDR3 relied on the HTBI primer set. One entry per CDR3 protein results from TCRdb running MiXCR on the multiplex PCR reads. Of 300,000 to 400,000 distinct CDR3 sequences in the sample, approximately 15% were seen once. The clonotype was recovered from a young woman with Graves' hyperthyroidism. Sample: blood.

The DNA of the CDR3 is TGTGCCAGTAGTACCCACAGGGATACTGAAGCTTTCTTT. It translates to CASSTHRDTEAFF. The chain is built from TRBV19 and TRBJ1-1; tentatively, D is TRBD1 (6 bases). The CDR3 runs 13 residues. Germline CDR1 LNHDA, CDR2 SQIVND (reference sequence). Trimming took off 4 bases at V and 5 bases at J, with 11 bases between the two ends.